This T cell receptor beta chain was identified during a study of shared clonotypes between healthy human individuals (dated by TCRdb to 2018 to 2021). Regarding the study in general: The cohort included three men and a couple of women between 18 and 49 years of age. To estimate repertoire size and how much clonotypes are shared between individuals, the study performed deep sequencing of blood TCR repertoires from about 5 healthy adults. Per donor, leukapheresis produced somewhere between about 0.8 and 9 billion PBMCs. For each donor, CD4 naive and CD4 memory were each given three plates, CD8 naive was given two plates, and CD8 memory was given one plate. Different laboratories and diverse techniques were used to prepare libraries and sequence TCR repertoires, to increase sequencing depth and limit assay-specific biases. General study outcomes and caveats: Larger estimated clonotype richness was generally found for naive subsets than for memory subsets. Because the study included only a small number of donors, the genetic and exposure-history diversity represented was limited. Even with the large sequencing depth, rarefaction of the sorted-subset datasets indicated that sequencing was incomplete. Higher generation probabilities were observed for clonotypes shared by all four sorted-subset donors than for non-shared clonotypes. Pairwise subsampling led to the expectation that sequencing depth would affect the degree of clonotype sharing among donors. When a few donors were compared, the shared fraction of clonotypes was 5% to 6.5% for naive CD4, more than 3% for naive CD8, about 2.5% for memory CD4, and 0.35% to 0.4% for memory CD8. Sampling was restricted to blood, and TCR repertoires in tissues likely differ from the TCR repertoires found in blood.

On this clone itself: The antigen this receptor binds is unknown. No quality values exist for individual bases; no much larger clone is one base distant.

Using the deep immunoSEQ assay, multiplex PCR amplified TCR CDR3 regions from genomic DNA. For each cell subset, the extracted genomic DNA was distributed evenly across all wells of several immunoSEQ 96-well plates, and each plate served as one replicate. For sorted subsets, 200 ng of genomic DNA, equivalent to some 33,000 T cell genomes, went into each replicate PCR. Purified libraries were quantified with a Qubit 3.0 fluorometer, sized on a Bioanalyzer 2100, and re-quantified with the KAPA Library Quantification kit. Every immunoSEQ 96-well plate was sequenced on a dedicated single-read 150-cycle Illumina NextSeq 550 flow cell. In the source study's methods: The immunoSEQ output contained only junctional sequences without quality scores, so filtering could not match that applied to full-length reads. Sequences were annotated with PyIR, a Python wrapper for IgBLAST v1.9, and V/J genes and CDR3 were assigned using IMGT germline references. Reads with weak V/J assignments (E-value above 1e-6), missing CDR3, stop codons, out-of-frame junctions, or ambiguous translated residues were removed. V3J clonotypes were defined as sequences sharing the same inferred V gene, J gene, and CDR3 amino acid sequence. To compute the percentage overlap between repertoires, the number of shared unique clonotypes was divided by the size of the smaller repertoire. Three approaches were used to assess repertoire richness: RTK rarefaction, the Chao1 estimator, and Recon v2.1 estimates of unobserved clonotypes. For all TCRbeta clonotypes obtained by the gDNA method from a few donors, generation probabilities were computed with OLGA. The clones in this table, taken by TCRdb from immuneACCESS, are in-frame only. Not every clone is retained; where verified, under half of the shortfall comes from an unresolved V gene, and the cause of the rest is unknown. The V and J calls and clone size come from that table; D and trimming were worked out from the DNA. Recorded for this sample are 230,000 or so clones; under 80% of them occurred a single time. Approximately 12% of the sample rests with the top ten.

Healthy HIV-negative adults with no recently reported acute infections or vaccinations were included as donors. Every donor was a Caucasian adult living in Nashville, Tennessee, USA. CD4+ T cells were enriched by magnetic negative selection, after which naive cells were positively selected on CD45RA and the negative fraction was taken as the memory subset. After blood collection by leukapheresis, PBMCs were isolated using Ficoll-Histopaque density gradient centrifugation and then cryopreserved in the vapor phase of liquid nitrogen. Purity and quantity of every magnetically sorted T cell population were checked by analytical flow cytometry. Genomic DNA was isolated from every sorted fraction and measured by UV absorbance on a Nanodrop 2000c. From the cysteine through the phenylalanine, the CDR3 covers 14 amino acids. Just the 42-base CDR3 DNA is kept, in frame starting at base 1. V lost 4 bases and J lost 1 base; the stretch between them is 11 bases long. Looking up the germline V gene yields CDR1 SGDLS and CDR2 YYNGEE.

The sequence is built from TRBV9 and TRBJ2-5; no D gene is confidently identified. The TCR sequence derives from a young man in good health. The sequenced sample consisted of memory CD4+ T cells sorted from blood. The sample's cell subset or site label, in plain terms: CD45RA-negative fraction. The DNA sequence is TGTGCCAGCAGCCTCGGCCTGGGCCAAGAGACCCAGTACTTC. It is translated as CASSLGLGQETQYF. With all but the CDR3 taken from the reference TRBV9 and TRBJ2-5 genes, the full variable domain is: DSGVTQTPKHLITATGQRVTLRCSPRSGDLSVYWYQQSLDQGLQFLIQYYNGEERAKGNILERFSAQQFPDLHSELNLSSLELGDSALYFCASSLGLGQETQYFGPGTRLLVL.